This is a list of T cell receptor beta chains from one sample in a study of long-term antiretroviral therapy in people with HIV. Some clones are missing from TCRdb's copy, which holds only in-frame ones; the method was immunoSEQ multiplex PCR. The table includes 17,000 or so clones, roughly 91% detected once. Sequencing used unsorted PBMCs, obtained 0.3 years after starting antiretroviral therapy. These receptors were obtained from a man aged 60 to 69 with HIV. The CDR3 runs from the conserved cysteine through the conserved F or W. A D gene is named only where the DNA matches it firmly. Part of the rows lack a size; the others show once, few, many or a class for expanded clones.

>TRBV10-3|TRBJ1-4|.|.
CAISGRKGESDEKLFF
TGTGCCATCAGTGGGCGAAAGGGAGAATCGGATGAAAAACTGTTTTTT
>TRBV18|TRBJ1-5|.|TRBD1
CASSGTAPAGQPQHF
TGTGCCAGCTCAGGGACAGCTCCGGCAGGACAGCCCCAGCATTTT
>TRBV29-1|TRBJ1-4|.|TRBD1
CSVVRQGGEKLFF
TGCAGCGTTGTAAGACAGGGGGGTGAAAAACTGTTTTTT
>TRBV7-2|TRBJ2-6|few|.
CASSFLGASGANVLTF
TGTGCCAGCAGCTTTTTGGGTGCATCTGGGGCCAACGTCCTGACTTTC
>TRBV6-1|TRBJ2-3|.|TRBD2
CASRAAGGHTDTQYF
TGTGCCAGCCGAGCGGCGGGGGGCCACACAGATACGCAGTATTTT
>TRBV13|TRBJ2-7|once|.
CASSPPRSYEQYF
TGTGCCAGCAGTCCGCCTCGATCCTACGAGCAGTACTTC
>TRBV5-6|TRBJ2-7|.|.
CASSSRRVHEQYF
TGTGCCAGCAGCTCGCGCAGGGTCCACGAGCAGTACTTC
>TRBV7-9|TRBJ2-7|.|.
CASSLAADYEQYF
TGTGCCAGCAGCTTAGCGGCAGACTACGAGCAGTACTTC
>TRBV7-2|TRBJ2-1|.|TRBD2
CASFSGIRNEQFF
TGTGCCAGTTTCAGCGGGATACGCAATGAGCAGTTCTTC
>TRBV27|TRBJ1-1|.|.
CASSLWADRLSAFF
TGTGCCAGCAGTTTATGGGCGGACCGGTTGAGCGCTTTCTTT
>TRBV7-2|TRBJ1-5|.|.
CASSPGPTQPQHF
TGTGCCAGCAGCCCTGGGCCCACTCAGCCCCAGCATTTT
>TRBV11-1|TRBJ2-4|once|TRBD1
CASSPQTGGLAKNIQYF
TGTGCCAGCAGCCCGCAGACAGGGGGTCTAGCCAAAAACATTCAGTACTTC
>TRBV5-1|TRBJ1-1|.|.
CASSFFQGQMNTEAFF
TGCGCCAGCAGCTTTTTTCAGGGGCAGATGAACACTGAAGCTTTCTTT
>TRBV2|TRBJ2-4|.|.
CASKVVRGKNIQYF
TGTGCCAGCAAGGTGGTCAGAGGCAAAAACATTCAGTACTTC
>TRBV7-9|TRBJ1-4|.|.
CASSFHEGESEKLFF
TGTGCCAGCAGCTTTCACGAGGGGGAAAGTGAAAAACTGTTTTTT
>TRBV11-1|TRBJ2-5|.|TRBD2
CASSKTGFPGLSEETQYF
TGTGCCAGCAGCAAAACAGGTTTTCCGGGACTAAGCGAAGAGACCCAGTACTTC
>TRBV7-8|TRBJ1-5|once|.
CASSLSWLGNQPQHF
TGTGCCAGCAGCTTATCGTGGTTAGGCAATCAGCCCCAGCATTTT
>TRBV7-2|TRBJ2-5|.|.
CASSLRWRETQYF
TGTGCCAGCAGCCTGAGGTGGCGCGAGACCCAGTACTTC
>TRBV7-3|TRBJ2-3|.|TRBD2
CASSDSRSGSVDTQYF
TGTGCCAGCAGCGACTCACGGAGCGGGAGTGTAGATACGCAGTATTTT
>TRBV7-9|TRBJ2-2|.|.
CASSRLVGTGELFF
TGTGCCAGCAGCAGACTAGTCGGTACCGGGGAGCTGTTTTTT
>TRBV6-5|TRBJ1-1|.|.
CASRPTEVNTEAFF
TGTGCCAGCAGACCGACCGAGGTGAACACTGAAGCTTTCTTT
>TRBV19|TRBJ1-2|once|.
CASRDPARIWGYTF
TGTGCCAGTAGGGATCCAGCCCGGATCTGGGGCTACACCTTC
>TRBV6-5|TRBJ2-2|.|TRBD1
CASSPGQGISGELFF
TGTGCCAGCAGTCCGGGACAGGGTATTTCCGGGGAGCTGTTTTTT
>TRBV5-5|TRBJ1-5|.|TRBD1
CASRHDRVYQPQHF
TGTGCCAGCAGGCATGACAGGGTCTATCAGCCCCAGCATTTT
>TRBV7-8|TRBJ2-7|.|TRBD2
CASSQRLAGDYEQYF
TGTGCCAGCAGCCAGCGACTAGCGGGGGACTACGAGCAGTACTTC
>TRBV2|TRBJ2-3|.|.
CASSTQGPITDTQYF
TGTGCCAGCAGTACCCAGGGTCCTATCACAGATACGCAGTATTTT
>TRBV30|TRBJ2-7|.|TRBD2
CAWGAGGPHEQYF
TGTGCCTGGGGAGCGGGAGGGCCCCACGAGCAGTACTTC
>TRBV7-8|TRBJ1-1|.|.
CASSLGEDTEAFF
TGTGCCAGCAGCCTAGGAGAAGACACTGAAGCTTTCTTT
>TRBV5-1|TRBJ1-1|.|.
CASSLAGRVTEAFF
TGCGCCAGCAGCTTGGCCGGGCGAGTCACTGAAGCTTTCTTT